This T cell receptor beta chain was captured in a study of a mutant IDH1 vaccine in newly diagnosed glioma. The CDR3 is made up of 13 amino acids. Per germline, CDR1 LGHNA and CDR2 YNFKEQ. V dropped 0 bases and J dropped 4 bases, with 4 bases sitting between them. TCRdb's copy holds only in-frame clones and misses some; the assay was immunoSEQ multiplex PCR. This sample carries about 40,000 clones, roughly four fifths of them seen once, and the ten largest clones take approximately 4.8%. The time point is: week 35, safety follow-up. Every vaccine dose comprised 300 ug of mutant IDH1 20-mer peptide plus topical imiquimod. This clone has just one count. Antigen specificity is unknown.

This clonotype was obtained from a woman between 45 and 60 years old with glioma. The chain is built from TRBV4-2 and TRBJ2-1; D gene unclear. This specimen consisted of PBMCs, obtained from a glioma patient whose treatment included an IDH1 peptide vaccine. The CDR3 here is CASSQEGYNEQFF. The CDR3 bases are TGTGCCAGCAGCCAAGAGGGTTACAATGAGCAGTTCTTC.